The source of this T cell receptor (beta chain) is a study of T cell responses to AZD1222 COVID-19 vaccine. About this clone: Its target is not known.

Study-wide results and limits: Unmutated regions of variants are reportedly targeted by nearly half of spike-specific TCRs. Dominant CD4 TCR responses targeted spike regions 160-218 and 743-854.

TCRdb's table, derived via immunoSEQ multiplex PCR, lists solely in-frame clones and lacks some. This sample has about 100,000 clones, with roughly nine tenths found just once. This clonotype originated in an adult in good health. The sequencing used peripheral blood, collected on day 0 of AZD1222 vaccination.

CDR3 nucleotides: TGTGCCAGCAGTGAATGGGAAGCCAATGAAAAACTGTTTTTT. It yields the protein CASSEWEANEKLFF. This sequence joins TRBV25-1 and TRBJ1-4; D is ambiguous. The CDR3 contains 14 residues. V was shortened by 1 base and J by 5 bases, with 8 bases between the two germline ends. Germline V lookup: CDR1 MGHDK, CDR2 SYGVNS.